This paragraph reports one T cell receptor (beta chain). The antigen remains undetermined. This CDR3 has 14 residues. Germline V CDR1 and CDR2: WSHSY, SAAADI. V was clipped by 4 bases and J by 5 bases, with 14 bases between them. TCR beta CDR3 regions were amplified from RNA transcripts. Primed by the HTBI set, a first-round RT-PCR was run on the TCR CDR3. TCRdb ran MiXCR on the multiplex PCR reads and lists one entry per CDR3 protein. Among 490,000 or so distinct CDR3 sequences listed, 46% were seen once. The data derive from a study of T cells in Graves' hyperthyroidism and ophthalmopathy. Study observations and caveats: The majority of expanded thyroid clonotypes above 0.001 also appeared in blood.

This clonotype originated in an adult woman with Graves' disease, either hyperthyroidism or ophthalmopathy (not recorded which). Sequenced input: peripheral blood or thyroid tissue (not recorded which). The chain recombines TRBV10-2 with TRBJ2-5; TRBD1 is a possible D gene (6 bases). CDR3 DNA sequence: TGCGCCAGCAGTGGCTACAGGGAACGGGAGACCCAGTACTTC. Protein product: CASSGYRERETQYF.